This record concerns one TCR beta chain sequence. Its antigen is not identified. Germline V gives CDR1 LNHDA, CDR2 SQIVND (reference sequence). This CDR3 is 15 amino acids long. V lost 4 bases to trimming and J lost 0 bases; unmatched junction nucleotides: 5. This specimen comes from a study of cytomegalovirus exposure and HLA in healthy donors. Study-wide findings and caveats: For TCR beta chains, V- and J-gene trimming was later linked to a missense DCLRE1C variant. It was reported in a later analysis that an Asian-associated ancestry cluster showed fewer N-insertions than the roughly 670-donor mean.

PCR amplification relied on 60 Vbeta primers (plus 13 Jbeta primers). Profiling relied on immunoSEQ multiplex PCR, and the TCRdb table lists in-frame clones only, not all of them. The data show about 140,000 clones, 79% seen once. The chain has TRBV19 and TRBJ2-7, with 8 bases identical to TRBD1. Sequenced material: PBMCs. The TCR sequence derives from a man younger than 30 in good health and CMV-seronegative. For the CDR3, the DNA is TGTGCCAGTAGTAGCCCCGGGACAGGCTCCTACGAGCAGTACTTC. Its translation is CASSSPGTGSYEQYF.